A selection of T cell receptor beta chains follows, all from one sample in a study of shared clonotypes between healthy human individuals. Sequenced by immunoSEQ multiplex PCR; TCRdb stores in-frame clones only, minus some. The table shows hundreds of thousands of clones, with roughly 83% occurring only once. Input material: PBMCs. Receptors were obtained from a woman between 40 and 50 years old in good health. Some clones in this sample may be carry-over from other donors' samples. Both conserved end residues are part of each CDR3. Each record gives: V gene, J gene, clone size, D gene, CDR3 DNA, CDR3 protein. D genes are given only for firm matches. Some rows have no size entry. The others give once, few or many, or a class for an expanded clone.

>TRBV5-6|TRBJ2-5|NA|NA
TGTGCCAGCAGCTTGGGGGGGTACCAAGAGACCCAGTACTTC
CASSLGGYQETQYF
>TRBV2|TRBJ1-3|NA|NA
TGTGCCAGCAGTGAAGCGCGGGGCAGTTCTGGAAACACCATATATTTT
CASSEARGSSGNTIYF
>TRBV6-5|TRBJ2-2|NA|NA
TGTGCCAGCAGTTACCGGCCACCAGACAACACCGGGGAGCTGTTTTTT
CASSYRPPDNTGELFF
>TRBV11-2|TRBJ2-7|NA|TRBD2
TGTGCCAGCAGCTCGCTTAGGGGGGGACTAGCGGGAGAGATCTACGAGCAGTACTTC
CASSSLRGGLAGEIYEQYF
>TRBV5-6|TRBJ2-7|once|TRBD1
TGTGCCAGCAGCTTGGGTAGGGGACAGGGTGACCACGAGCAGTACTTC
CASSLGRGQGDHEQYF
>TRBV28|TRBJ2-1|once|TRBD2
TGTGCCAGCAGTTTCCCTAGCGGAGCCTACAATGAGCAGTTCTTC
CASSFPSGAYNEQFF
>TRBV7-3|TRBJ2-2|NA|TRBD2
TGTGCCAGCAGCAAATCTCTTAGCGGGACGGTCGGGGAGCTGTTTTTT
CASSKSLSGTVGELFF
>TRBV29-1|TRBJ2-6|NA|NA
TGCAGCGTTGTTCTCCCTGGGGCCAACGTCCTGACTTTC
CSVVLPGANVLTF
>TRBV30|TRBJ2-7|NA|NA
TGTGCCTGGAGCGACACCTACGAGCAGTACTTC
CAWSDTYEQYF
>TRBV18|TRBJ2-1|NA|NA
TGTGCCAGCTCACCGGTCCACTACAATGAGCAGTTCTTC
CASSPVHYNEQFF
>TRBV7-3|TRBJ2-7|NA|NA
TGTGCCAGCAGCCTGGGACTAGGGGGCCGGTGGGAGCAGTACTTC
CASSLGLGGRWEQYF
>TRBV6-1|TRBJ2-7|NA|NA
TGTGCCAGCGGGACCTACGAGCAGTACTTC
CASGTYEQYF
>TRBV28|TRBJ1-4|once|TRBD1
TGTGCCAGCAGGGTGGGGCCGGGACAGAGCTATGAAAAACTGTTTTTT
CASRVGPGQSYEKLFF
>TRBV4-3|TRBJ2-2|NA|NA
TGCGCCAGCAGTAACAGGATCGGGGAAACCGGGGAGCTGTTTTTT
CASSNRIGETGELFF
>TRBV28|TRBJ2-5|NA|TRBD1
TGTGCCAGCAGTTTACCCCTCGGACAGGGGCGGTATGAGACCCAGTACTTC
CASSLPLGQGRYETQYF
>TRBV19|TRBJ2-6|NA|NA
TGTGCCAGTAGTCCAGCTGGGGCCAACGTCCTGACTTTC
CASSPAGANVLTF
>TRBV7-3|TRBJ2-2|NA|TRBD1
TGTGCCAGCAGCTTAACAACAGGGGCAGGTACCGGAGAGCTGTTTTTT
CASSLTTGAGTGELFF